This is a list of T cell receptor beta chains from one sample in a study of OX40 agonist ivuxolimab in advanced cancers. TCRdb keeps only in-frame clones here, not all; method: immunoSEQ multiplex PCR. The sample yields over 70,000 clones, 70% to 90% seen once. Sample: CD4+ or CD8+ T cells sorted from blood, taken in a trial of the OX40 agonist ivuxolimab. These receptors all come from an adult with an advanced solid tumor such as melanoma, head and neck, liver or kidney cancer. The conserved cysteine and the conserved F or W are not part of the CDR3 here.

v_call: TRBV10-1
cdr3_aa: ASSEGDRDTGELF

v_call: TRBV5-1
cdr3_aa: ASTQSTTSQGGYEQY

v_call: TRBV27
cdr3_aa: ASKPETGTFPSTDTQY

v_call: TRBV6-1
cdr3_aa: ASSLVKYTEAF

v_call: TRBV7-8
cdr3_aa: ASSIRTSGNPETQY

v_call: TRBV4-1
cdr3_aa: ASSPVETNTEAF

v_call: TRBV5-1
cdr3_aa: ASSRMTGTDTQY

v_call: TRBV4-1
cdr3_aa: ASSQGGVLHNYNEQF

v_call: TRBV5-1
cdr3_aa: ASSPRTSGSYEQY

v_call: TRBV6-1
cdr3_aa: ASSEGGPYEQY

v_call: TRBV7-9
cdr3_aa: ASSLGTSGANVLT

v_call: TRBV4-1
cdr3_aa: ASSHPAMTSGYEQY

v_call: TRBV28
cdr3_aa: AHGVVKNIQY

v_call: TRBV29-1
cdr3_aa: SVVVQGDTQY

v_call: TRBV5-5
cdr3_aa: ASSFDKQF

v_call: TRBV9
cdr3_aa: ASSGVSSYEQY

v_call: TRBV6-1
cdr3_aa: ASSLQGSLDNEQF

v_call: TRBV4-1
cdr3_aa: ASSQLHLGRSNTEAF

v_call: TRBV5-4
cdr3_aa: ASSSGLVNEQF

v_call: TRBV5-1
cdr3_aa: ASSLGQRETQY

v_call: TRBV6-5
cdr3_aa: ATSDRGDYGYT

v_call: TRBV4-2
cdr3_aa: ASSQDLLAGGRVSGANVLT

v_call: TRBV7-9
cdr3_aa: ASSLAGALYEQY

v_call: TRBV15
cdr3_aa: ATSERGAGNQPQH

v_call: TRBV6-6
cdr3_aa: ASSYSGGPYNEQF

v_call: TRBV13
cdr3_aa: ASSLGQIYMNTEAF

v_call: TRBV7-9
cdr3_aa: ASSNDRANTEAF

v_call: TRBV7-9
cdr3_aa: ASTSTSYNEQF

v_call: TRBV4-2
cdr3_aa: ASSQDHGRELF

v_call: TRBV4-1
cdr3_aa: ASSQADRAVGELF

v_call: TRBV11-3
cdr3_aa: ASSRGGGYQETQY

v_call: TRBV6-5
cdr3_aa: ASSSPGMNTEAF

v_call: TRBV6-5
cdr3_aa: ASSPRGEQTGELF

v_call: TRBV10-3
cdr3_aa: ASLAGVSEEQY

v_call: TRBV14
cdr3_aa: ASSQTDRHPYEQY

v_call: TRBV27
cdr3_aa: ASSSPPHGVYEQY

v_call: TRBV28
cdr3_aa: ASSFAVSFSYEQY

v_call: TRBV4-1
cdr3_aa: ASSQEGERGSVATEAF

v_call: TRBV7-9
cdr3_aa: ASSFPTSGEETQY

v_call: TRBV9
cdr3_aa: ASSVGGYSTDTQY

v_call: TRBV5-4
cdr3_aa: ASSLGWRGYT

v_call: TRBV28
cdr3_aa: ASSLGTGYNEQF

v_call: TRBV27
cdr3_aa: ASSYGTGTYEQY

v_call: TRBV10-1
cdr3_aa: ASRRIYPSYEQY

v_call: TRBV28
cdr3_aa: ASSSPGTSGIPDTQY

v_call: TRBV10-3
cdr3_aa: AISPDGGNTGELF

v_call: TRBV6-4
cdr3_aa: ASSEGTGNSPLH

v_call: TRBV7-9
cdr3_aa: ASSFTPGKDTEAF

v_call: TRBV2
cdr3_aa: ASTPSGGNIQY

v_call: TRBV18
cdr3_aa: ASSPALGDEQF

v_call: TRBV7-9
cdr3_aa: ASRPLGNNEQF

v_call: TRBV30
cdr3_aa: AWSGALNTEAF

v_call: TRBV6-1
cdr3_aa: ASRPTGSNYGYT

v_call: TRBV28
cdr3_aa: ASSLSLRTANTEAF

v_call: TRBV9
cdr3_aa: ASSVAPAGYTDTQY